This T cell receptor (beta chain) was sequenced in a study of T-cell memory formation after mild COVID-19. Points from the study as a whole: CD8+ contracting clones occupied EMRA, while CD4+ ones occupied mainly CM and EM. Researchers found some responding clones in pre-infection memory, a sign that cross-reactive memory joined. Among clones contracting day 15 to 85, CD4/CD8 was balanced, whereas later expanders leaned CD4+.

The germline CDR1 and CDR2 sequences are MNHNS and SASEGT. This CDR3 has 13 residues. V lost 2 bases and J 4 bases, leaving 6 bases between the germline ends. This clonotype has a handful of counts. Its target is not known. MiXCR, run by TCRdb on the 5' RACE reads, gives a single entry per CDR3 protein. Of about 200,000 distinct CDR3 sequences listed, 9.5% to 10% are singletons. The source of this sequence is a man between 18 and 35 years old who had mild COVID-19 (a few samples of this study predate the infection). Cell type and time point are not known. This chain connects TRBV6-1 to TRBJ1-3, with D unclear. Sequencing input: PBMCs or a T cell subset sorted from them (not recorded which). CDR3 in DNA: TGTGCCAGCAGTGAAATTGTGGGAAACACCATATATTTT. Its protein product is CASSEIVGNTIYF.